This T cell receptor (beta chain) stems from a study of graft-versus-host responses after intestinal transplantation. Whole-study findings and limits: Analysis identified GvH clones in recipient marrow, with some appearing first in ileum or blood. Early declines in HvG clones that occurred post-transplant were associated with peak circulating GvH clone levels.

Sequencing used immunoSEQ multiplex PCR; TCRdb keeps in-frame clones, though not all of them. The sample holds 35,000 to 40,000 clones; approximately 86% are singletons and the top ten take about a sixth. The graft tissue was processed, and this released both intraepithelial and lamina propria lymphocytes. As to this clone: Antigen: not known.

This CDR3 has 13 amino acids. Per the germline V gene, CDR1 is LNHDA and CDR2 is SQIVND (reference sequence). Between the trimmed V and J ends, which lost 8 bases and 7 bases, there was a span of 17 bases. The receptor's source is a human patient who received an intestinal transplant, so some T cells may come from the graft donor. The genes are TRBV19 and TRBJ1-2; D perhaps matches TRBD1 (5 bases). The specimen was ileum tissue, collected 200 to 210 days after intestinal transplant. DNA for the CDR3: TGTGCCAGTGGGCAGGGAGGTCTTGGTGGCTACACCTTC. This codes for CASGQGGLGGYTF. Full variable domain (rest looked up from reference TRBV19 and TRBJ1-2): DGGITQSPKYLFRKEGQNVTLSCEQNLNHDAMYWYRQDPGQGLRLIYYSQIVNDFQKGDIAEGYSVSREKKESFPLTVTSAQKNPTAFYLCASGQGGLGGYTFGSGTRLTVV.